This T cell receptor beta chain was sequenced during a study of T cells in Graves' hyperthyroidism and ophthalmopathy. Notes on the study in general: Researchers found most expanded thyroid clonotypes above 0.001 in blood as well. Using 13 V-J features, a model discriminated ophthalmopathy from stable hyperthyroidism. In validation, the model predicted ophthalmopathy. These predictions came a median roughly 6 months before onset.

RNA transcripts served as the template for amplifying TCR beta CDR3 regions. The HTBI primer set was used in a first-round RT-PCR of the TCR CDR3. TCRdb re-derived calls from the multiplex PCR reads in MiXCR, one entry per CDR3 protein. The repertoire holds hundreds of thousands of distinct CDR3 sequences, over 35% seen once, with around a third in the top ten. Hyperthyroidism of Graves' type that showed no ophthalmopathy progression within 18 months was stable. This clonotype has ten or more counts. Its antigen is undetermined. The sequencing input was blood. The receptor was derived from a woman between 35 and 50 years old with Graves' hyperthyroidism.

The CDR3 sequence is CASPQAGEQYF. CDR3 in DNA: TGTGCCAGCCCTCAAGCGGGCGAGCAGTACTTC. The rearrangement uses TRBV7-9 and TRBJ2-7, with a weak D call TRBD2 (6 bases). CDR1 and CDR2 from the germline V gene are SEHNR and FQNEAQ (reference sequence). The CDR3 runs to 11 residues. The V end lost 8 bases, the J end lost 6 bases, and 11 bases lay between the germline ends.